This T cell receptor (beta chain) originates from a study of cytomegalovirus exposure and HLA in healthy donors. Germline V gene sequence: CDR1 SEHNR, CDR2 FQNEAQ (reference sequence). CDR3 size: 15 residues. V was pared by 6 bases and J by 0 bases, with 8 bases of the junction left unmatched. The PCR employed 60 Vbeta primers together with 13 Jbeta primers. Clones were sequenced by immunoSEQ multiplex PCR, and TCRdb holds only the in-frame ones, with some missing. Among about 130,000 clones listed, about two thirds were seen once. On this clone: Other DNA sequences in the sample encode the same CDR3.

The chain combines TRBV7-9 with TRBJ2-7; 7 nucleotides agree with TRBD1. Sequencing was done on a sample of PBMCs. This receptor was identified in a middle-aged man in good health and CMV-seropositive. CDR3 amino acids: CASSPPGQPSYEQYF. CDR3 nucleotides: TGTGCCAGCAGTCCACCGGGACAGCCCTCCTACGAGCAGTACTTC.